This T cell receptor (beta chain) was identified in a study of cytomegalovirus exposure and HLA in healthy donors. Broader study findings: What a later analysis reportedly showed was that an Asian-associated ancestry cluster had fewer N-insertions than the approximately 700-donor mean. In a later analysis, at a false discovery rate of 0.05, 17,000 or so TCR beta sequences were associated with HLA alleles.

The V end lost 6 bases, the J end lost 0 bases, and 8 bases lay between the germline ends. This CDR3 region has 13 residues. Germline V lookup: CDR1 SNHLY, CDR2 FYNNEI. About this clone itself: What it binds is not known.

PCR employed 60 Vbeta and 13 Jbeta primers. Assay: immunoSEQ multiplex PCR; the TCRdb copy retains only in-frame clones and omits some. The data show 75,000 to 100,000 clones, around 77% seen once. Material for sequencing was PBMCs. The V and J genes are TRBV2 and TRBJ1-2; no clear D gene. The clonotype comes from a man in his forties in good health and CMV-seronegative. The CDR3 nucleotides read TGTGCCAGCAGGGGGAGGGCTAACTATGGCTACACCTTC. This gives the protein CASRGRANYGYTF.